This T cell receptor (beta chain) is drawn from a study of shared clonotypes between healthy human individuals. Whole-study context: The donor pool was made up of two women and three men aged 18 to 49. CD4 naive cells filled three plates per donor, CD4 memory three, CD8 naive two and CD8 memory one. Study outcomes and limitations: Blood was the only sampled material, and tissue repertoires likely differ. Naive subsets typically showed greater estimated richness than memory subsets.

Libraries were prepared by immunoSEQ multiplex PCR; TCRdb keeps only in-frame clonotypes and omits some of them. The repertoire includes fewer than 850,000 clones, roughly 96% of them detected once, and less than 0.3% sits in the top ten. Naive CD8 cells were CD45RO-negative, positively selected for CCR7, excluding terminally differentiated effector memory CD45RA+ cells. With regard to this clone: Antigen specificity is unknown.

The V end was cut by 3 bases, the J end by 3 bases, with 12 bases between. Germline V gives CDR1 SQVTM, CDR2 ANQGSEA. This CDR3 region has 13 residues. This chain joins TRBV29-1 and TRBJ2-7; D is ambiguous. The specimen sequenced was naive CD8+ T cells sorted from blood. This clonotype originated in a man in his thirties or forties in good health. The CDR3 sequence: CSVDADPGYEQYF. In DNA form, the CDR3 reads TGCAGCGTTGACGCGGACCCCGGCTACGAGCAGTACTTC.